The present T cell receptor beta chain was sequenced within a study of persistence of HIV-infected CD4 T cells. As for the study in general: Donors had been on suppressive ART for a median of roughly 8 years.

Cells were stimulated nonspecifically with anti-CD3/anti-CD28 magnetic beads. Responding CD4+ T cells were sorted by upregulation of both CD40 ligand and CD69. CD4+ T cell counts exceeded 400 cells/uL; CMV serology was positive. On this clone itself: Its antigen is still unknown.

CDR1 is MNHEY, CDR2 SMNVEV, per germline (reference sequence). Trimming removed 6 bases from V and 7 bases from J, with 28 bases in between. The CDR3 extends over 18 amino acids. Sequencing used immunoSEQ version 4 in survey mode. Using immunoSEQ multiplex PCR, the repertoire was profiled, and TCRdb retains in-frame clones only, with some absent. Here the sample spans some 40,000 clones, roughly nine tenths being singletons. This TCR was recovered from an adult man with HIV who was CMV-seropositive. Sequencing used CD4+ T cells sorted from PBMCs after 18-hour stimulation, obtained from a patient who received antiretroviral therapy. The rearrangement uses TRBV27 and TRBJ2-4, with D perhaps TRBD1 (6 bases). The CDR3 coding sequence is TGTGCCAGCAGCCCTCGGGTCAGGGACACGTACTTTCTGAACATTCAGTACTTC. Its protein product is CASSPRVRDTYFLNIQYF.